Below, 28 T cell receptor beta chains from the same sample are listed, as sequenced in a study of OX40 agonist ivuxolimab in advanced cancers. The data were produced by immunoSEQ multiplex PCR, yet TCRdb's version contains in-frame clones alone and is incomplete. The sample contains under 70,000 clones, 70% to 90% of which appear only once. The sequencing used CD4+ or CD8+ T cells sorted from blood, collected in a trial of the OX40 agonist ivuxolimab. Receptors were obtained from an adult with an advanced solid tumor such as melanoma, head and neck, liver or kidney cancer.

The rearrangement links TRBV5-1 to TRBJ2-2; tentative D call: TRBD1 (6 bases). The CDR3 totals 15 residues. CDR1 is SGHRS and CDR2 is YFSETQ in the germline V gene. V gave up 1 base and J gave up 1 base, with 8 bases separating them. The CDR3 coding sequence is TGCGCCAGCAGCTTGCGAGGGGGGAACACCGGGGAGCTGTTTTTT. This encodes CASSLRGGNTGELFF.

This chain links TRBV18 with TRBJ1-1, with D possibly being TRBD1 (5 bases). Germline V gene lookup returns CDR1 KGHSH and CDR2 LQKENI. The CDR3 totals 14 residues. Between the trimmed V and J ends, which lost 5 bases and 4 bases, there was a span of 14 bases. The CDR3 sequence: CASSSEAGTTEAFF. The CDR3 nucleotides are TGTGCCAGCTCAAGCGAGGCGGGGACCACTGAAGCTTTCTTT.

This sequence joins TRBV28 and TRBJ1-5, with D unclear. Per germline, CDR1 MDHEN and CDR2 SYDVKM. The V gene lost 5 bases and the J gene lost 0 bases, with 8 bases spanning the gap. The CDR3 has 14 amino acids. Here the CDR3 reads CASSPGHSNQPQHF. The CDR3 nucleotides read TGTGCCAGCAGTCCAGGCCATAGCAATCAGCCCCAGCATTTT.

This clone has only one observation. This chain connects TRBV6-5 to TRBJ2-7, with 7 bases that match TRBD1. The CDR3 is 13 residues long. Germline CDR1 MNHEY, CDR2 SVGAGI. V shed 6 bases and J 0 bases; nucleotides not matched to a gene: 2. For the CDR3, the DNA is TGTGCCAGCAGGGGACAGACCTCCTACGAGCAGTACTTC. Protein product: CASRGQTSYEQYF.

This chain links TRBV23-1 with TRBJ2-7; the D is unclear. TRBV23-1 is an ORF for which the function is uncertain. CDR3 length: 14 residues. V shed 3 bases and J shed 0 bases, with 9 bases lying between them. The CDR3 spells CASSHAEDSYEQYF. The DNA of the CDR3 is TGCGCCAGCAGTCACGCCGAGGACTCCTACGAGCAGTACTTC.

The CDR3 coding sequence is TGTGCCAGCAGTGAGCTGGTGAGCTCCTACAATGAGCAGTTCTTC. Translated, it gives CASSELVSSYNEQFF. The V gene is TRBV2, the J gene TRBJ2-1; D is unresolved. The CDR3 runs to 15 residues. V lost 3 bases, J lost 0 bases, and 9 bases lay in between. Germline CDR1 is SNHLY and CDR2 is FYNNEI.

The chain uses TRBV28 and TRBJ2-3; D not certain. The length of the CDR3 is 10 residues. Looked up from germline, CDR1 is MDHEN and CDR2 is SYDVKM. Trimming cost V 2 bases and J 6 bases, with 0 bases left between them. This CDR3 reads CASSLDTQYF. In nucleotides, the CDR3 is TGTGCCAGCAGTTTAGATACGCAGTATTTT. The full variable domain, in which reference TRBV28 and TRBJ2-3 provide the parts outside the CDR3, is DVKVTQSSRYLVKRTGEKVFLECVQDMDHENMFWYRQDPGLGLRLIYFSYDVKMKEKGDIPEGYSVSREKKERFSLILESASTNQTSMYLCASSLDTQYFGPGTRLTVL.

The chain carries TRBV5-1 and TRBJ2-3, with D possibly matching TRBD1 (6 bases). CDR1 is SGHRS, CDR2 YFSETQ, per germline. The V and J ends lost 5 bases and 3 bases respectively, with 16 bases between them. CDR3 size: 15 residues. The CDR3 protein is CASRQWDTRTDTQYF. For the CDR3, the DNA is TGCGCCAGCAGACAATGGGACACCAGGACAGATACGCAGTATTTT.

The rearrangement uses TRBV9 and TRBJ1-4, with D uncertain. Germline assignment: CDR1 SGDLS and CDR2 YYNGEE. This CDR3 comprises 15 residues. V was cut by 3 bases and J by 0 bases, with 9 bases left in between. This CDR3 reads CASSGRVATNEKLFF. In nucleotides, the CDR3 is TGTGCCAGCAGCGGAAGGGTTGCAACTAATGAAAAACTGTTTTTT.

V usage is TRBV7-8 and J usage is TRBJ2-7; D possibly corresponds to TRBD2 (5 bases). The CDR3 runs 14 residues. Germline lookup yields CDR1 SGHVS and CDR2 FQNEAQ. Between the trimmed V and J ends, which lost 2 bases and 5 bases, there was a span of 13 bases. The CDR3 DNA follows: TGTGCCAGCAGCTTAACCGGGTCGGAGGACGAGCAGTACTTC. Its protein is CASSLTGSEDEQYF.

V is TRBV5-6 and J is TRBJ1-2; perhaps TRBD1 as D (5 bases). Trimming removed 6 bases at V and 2 bases at J, with 14 bases between. Germline V gene sequence: CDR1 SGHDT, CDR2 YYEEEE. CDR3 length: 14 amino acids. As DNA, the CDR3 is TGTGCCAGCACGTCCGGGACGGCGAACTATGGCTACACCTTC. Translating gives CASTSGTANYGYTF.

The chain uses TRBV2 and TRBJ2-7; D remains unclear. The CDR3 is made up of 14 amino acids. The V end was cut by 1 base, the J end by 2 bases, with 9 bases between. Germline loops: CDR1 SNHLY, CDR2 FYNNEI. DNA for the CDR3: TGTGCCAGCAGTGAAGGGTCTCTCGCCTACGAGCAGTACTTC. Amino acids: CASSEGSLAYEQYF.

The chain uses TRBV28 and TRBJ1-2, with D possibly being TRBD1 (5 bases). Germline lookup yields CDR1 MDHEN and CDR2 SYDVKM. Trimming left V 7 bases short and J 7 bases short, with 16 bases between. CDR3 size: 13 residues. This chain's CDR3 is CASNFPGRSGYTF. The CDR3 nucleotides read TGTGCCAGCAATTTCCCGGGGCGAAGTGGCTACACCTTC.

This rearrangement joins TRBV28 to TRBJ1-2; no reliable D call. The germline V gene has CDR1 MDHEN and CDR2 SYDVKM. Trimming removed 5 bases from V and 4 bases from J, with 11 bases in between. The CDR3 runs 13 residues. The CDR3 sequence: CASSAGRAYGYTF. DNA of the CDR3: TGTGCCAGCAGTGCGGGCCGAGCCTATGGCTACACCTTC.

This chain connects TRBV2 to TRBJ1-6, with D maybe TRBD1 (6 bases). The germline V gene has CDR1 SNHLY and CDR2 FYNNEI. The ends were cut back, 7 bases at V and 9 bases at J, with 13 bases in the middle. The CDR3 loop spans 13 amino acids. As DNA, the CDR3 is TGTGCCAGCAAGGGGGTATTGGGTTCACCCCTCCACTTT. This sequence encodes CASKGVLGSPLHF.

This sequence joins TRBV28 and TRBJ1-1; TRBD1 might be the D (5 bases). CDR3 size: 15 residues. V lost 0 bases and J 1 base, leaving 9 bases between the germline ends. Germline V CDR1 and CDR2: MDHEN, SYDVKM. The CDR3 loop is CASSLWGGTNTEAFF. CDR3 nucleotides: TGTGCCAGCAGTTTATGGGGGGGGACGAACACTGAAGCTTTCTTT.

V is TRBV9 and J is TRBJ2-5; weak D call: TRBD2 (7 bases). CDR1 is SGDLS, CDR2 YYNGEE, per germline. The CDR3 runs 16 residues. With 4 bases removed from V and 1 base from J, the gap between germline ends came to 17 bases. CDR3 protein: CASSLLGGGGQETQYF. DNA for the CDR3: TGTGCCAGCAGCCTCTTAGGAGGGGGGGGCCAAGAGACCCAGTACTTC.

The chain joins TRBV2 to TRBJ1-1; D is undetermined. V was clipped by 6 bases and J by 2 bases, with 10 bases between them. Looked up from germline, CDR1 is SNHLY and CDR2 is FYNNEI. The CDR3 totals 13 residues. The CDR3, as DNA: TGTGCCAGCAGGTCCTTGGGAAACACTGAAGCTTTCTTT. Amino acid sequence: CASRSLGNTEAFF. Full variable domain (remainder filled in from reference TRBV2 and TRBJ1-1): EPEVTQTPSHQVTQMGQEVILRCVPISNHLYFYWYRQILGQKVEFLVSFYNNEISEKSEIFDDQFSVERPDGSNFTLKIRSTKLEDSAMYFCASRSLGNTEAFFGQGTRLTVV.

The chain carries TRBV18 and TRBJ1-5; D is unclear. The CDR3 is 14 amino acids. The V gene lost 6 bases and the J gene lost 0 bases, with 9 bases spanning the gap. Germline CDR1 and CDR2: KGHSH and LQKENI. Here the CDR3 DNA reads TGTGCCAGCTCCAGAGTTCGTAGCAATCAGCCCCAGCATTTT. The encoded protein is CASSRVRSNQPQHF.

V usage is TRBV18 and J usage is TRBJ1-1, with D maybe TRBD1 (5 bases). Germline CDR1 KGHSH, CDR2 LQKENI. The CDR3 totals 14 residues. Between the trimmed V and J ends, which lost 3 bases and 7 bases, there was a span of 15 bases. CDR3 nucleotide sequence: TGTGCCAGCTCACCGAATAACGGGGCTGATGAAGCTTTCTTT. Translating it yields CASSPNNGADEAFF.

CDR3 DNA sequence: TGTGCCAGCAGTTCCTCCAGGGGAAAGACCCAGTACTTC. Residues: CASSSSRGKTQYF. V and J are TRBV6-5 and TRBJ2-5, with D perhaps TRBD1 (6 bases). The CDR3 runs 13 residues. V lost 4 bases, J lost 6 bases, and 12 bases lay in between. Germline CDR1 MNHEY, CDR2 SVGAGI.

The chain carries TRBV4-1 and TRBJ1-1; TRBD1 is a possible D gene (6 bases). V was clipped by 4 bases and J by 0 bases, with 9 bases between them. The CDR3 spans 14 residues. Germline V gene sequence: CDR1 MGHRA, CDR2 YSYEKL. In DNA, the CDR3 is TGCGCCAGCAGCCCAGGGGCCATGAACACTGAAGCTTTCTTT. Translating it yields CASSPGAMNTEAFF.

The chain uses TRBV19 and TRBJ1-5; D gene ambiguous. CDR3 size: 17 residues. Germline CDR1 and CDR2: LNHDA and SQIVND (reference sequence). Trimming pared 1 base from V and 7 bases from J, leaving 20 bases between. The CDR3 loop reads CASSIAPRGRSGQPQHF. The CDR3 nucleotides are TGTGCCAGTAGTATAGCCCCCCGAGGGAGAAGCGGCCAGCCCCAGCATTTT.

This clone showed up just once. The rearrangement uses TRBV14 and TRBJ2-2, with D perhaps TRBD1 (6 bases). Germline V gives CDR1 SGHDN, CDR2 FVKESK. V was pared by 4 bases and J by 1 base, with 13 bases between. This CDR3 contains 16 residues. CDR3 coding DNA: TGTGCCAGCAGCCCGTGGGGCAGGGGGAACACCGGGGAGCTGTTTTTT. It is translated as CASSPWGRGNTGELFF. Full variable domain (remainder filled in from reference TRBV14 and TRBJ2-2): EAGVTQFPSHSVIEKGQTVTLRCDPISGHDNLYWYRRVMGKEIKFLLHFVKESKQDESGMPNNRFLAERTGGTYSTLKVQPAELEDSGVYFCASSPWGRGNTGELFFGEGSRLTVL.

The chain carries TRBV19 and TRBJ2-3; D gene uncertain. CDR3 size: 13 residues. Trimming removed 5 bases from V and 6 bases from J, with 12 bases in between. The germline gives CDR1 LNHDA, CDR2 SQIVND (reference sequence). The CDR3 nucleotides read TGTGCCAGTAGTCCCCGTGACTTGGATACGCAGTATTTT. It is translated as CASSPRDLDTQYF.

This clone appeared a few times. The chain employs TRBV5-8 and TRBJ1-2, with D possibly being TRBD1 (5 bases). Per germline, CDR1 SGHTS and CDR2 YDEGEE. Between the trimmed V and J ends, which lost 2 bases and 0 bases, there was a span of 5 bases. CDR3 size: 13 residues. CDR3 residues: CASSLGANYGYTF. The CDR3 DNA reads as TGTGCCAGCAGCTTAGGGGCTAACTATGGCTACACCTTC.

The chain combines TRBV7-9 with TRBJ2-3; D gene ambiguous. V shed 0 bases and J shed 0 bases, with 10 bases lying between them. Germline V gene lookup returns CDR1 SEHNR and CDR2 FQNEAQ (reference sequence). The length of the CDR3 is 16 residues. In DNA, the CDR3 is TGTGCCAGCAGCTTAGCGCAGACGTCTAGCACAGATACGCAGTATTTT. Translation: CASSLAQTSSTDTQYF.

The chain couples TRBV5-1 to TRBJ2-7; 11 bases match TRBD1. The CDR3 covers 15 residues. Germline CDR1 SGHRS, CDR2 YFSETQ. After removal of 1 base from V and 4 bases from J, the junction contained 4 bases not matched to a gene. The CDR3 sequence: CASSLWGQGEYEQYF. CDR3 coding DNA: TGCGCCAGCAGCTTGTGGGGACAGGGGGAATACGAGCAGTACTTC. The variable domain in full, completed from reference TRBV5-1 and TRBJ2-7, reads KAGVTQTPRYLIKTRGQQVTLSCSPISGHRSVSWYQQTPGQGLQFLFEYFSETQRNKGNFPGRFSGRQFSNSRSEMNVSTLELGDSALYLCASSLWGQGEYEQYFGPGTRLTVT.